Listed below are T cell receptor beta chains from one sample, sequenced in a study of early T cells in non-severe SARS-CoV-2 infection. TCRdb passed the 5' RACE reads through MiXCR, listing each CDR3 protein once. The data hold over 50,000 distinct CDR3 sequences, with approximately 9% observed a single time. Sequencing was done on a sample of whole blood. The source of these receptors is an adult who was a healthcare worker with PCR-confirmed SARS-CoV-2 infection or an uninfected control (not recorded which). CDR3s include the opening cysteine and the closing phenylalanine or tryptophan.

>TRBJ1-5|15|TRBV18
CASSPPGQGNQPQHF
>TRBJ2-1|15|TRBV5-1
CASSVTSGTTGEQFF
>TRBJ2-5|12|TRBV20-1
CSASGGQETQYF
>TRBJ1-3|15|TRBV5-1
CASSNTGPAGNTIYF
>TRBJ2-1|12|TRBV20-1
CSARDRVNEQFF
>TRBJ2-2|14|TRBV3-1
CASSPYLDTGELFF
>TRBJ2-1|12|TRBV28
CASSLTELEQFF
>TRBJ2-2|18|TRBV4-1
CASSQDRVQGRNTGELFF
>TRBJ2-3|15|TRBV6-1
CASSVRGLNGHTQYF
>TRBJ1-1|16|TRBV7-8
CASSLSNREVNTEAFF
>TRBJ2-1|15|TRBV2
CASRLTGVVDNEQFF
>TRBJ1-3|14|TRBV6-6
CASGKRGAGNTIYF
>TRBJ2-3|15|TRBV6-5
CASRLTGESTDTQYF
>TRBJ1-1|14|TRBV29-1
CSALDRGMNTEAFF
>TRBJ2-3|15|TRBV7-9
CASRWRGRSTDTQYF
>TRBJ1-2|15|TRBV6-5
CASSTGDTANYGYTF
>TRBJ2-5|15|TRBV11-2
CASISLQGIGETQYF
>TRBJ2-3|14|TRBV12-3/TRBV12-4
CASSLAGGTDTQYF
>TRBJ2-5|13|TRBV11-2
CASSFGQKETQYF
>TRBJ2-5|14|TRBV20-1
CSARAGTVQETQYF
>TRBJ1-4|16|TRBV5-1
CASSSGTGGTNEKLFF
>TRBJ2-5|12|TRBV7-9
CASSLASETQYF
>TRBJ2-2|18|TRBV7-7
CASSLSPQRGVNTGELFF
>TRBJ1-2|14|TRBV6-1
CASRQRIANYGYTF
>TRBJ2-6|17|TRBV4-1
CASSQVHSSSGANVLTF
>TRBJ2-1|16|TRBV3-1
CASSQVPRGGDNEQFF
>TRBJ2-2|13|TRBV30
CAWSVIPGGELFF
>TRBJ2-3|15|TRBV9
CASSVGAVNTDTQYF
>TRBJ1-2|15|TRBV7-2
CASSTRVPPEYGYTF
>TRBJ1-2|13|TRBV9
CASSAQISLGYTF
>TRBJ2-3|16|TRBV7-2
CASSLDTGIYTDTQYF
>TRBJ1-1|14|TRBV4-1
CASSQMAGNTEAFF
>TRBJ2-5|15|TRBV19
CASSPGNSLGETQYF
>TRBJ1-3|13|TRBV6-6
CASSYSTGNTIYF
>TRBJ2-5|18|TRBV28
CASSSRLASPGLLETQYF
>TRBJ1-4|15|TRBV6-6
CASSYNRDRTEKLFF
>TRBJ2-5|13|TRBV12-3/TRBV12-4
CASSLSELKTQYF
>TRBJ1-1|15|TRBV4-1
CASRSNRGLNTEAFF
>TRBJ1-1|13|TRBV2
CASSLKVGVEAFF
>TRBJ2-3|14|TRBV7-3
CASSLVQNTDTQYF
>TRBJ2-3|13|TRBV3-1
CASSQGLTDTQYF
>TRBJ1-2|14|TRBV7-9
CASSFAGGRGGYTF
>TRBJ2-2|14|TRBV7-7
CASSKGTVTGELFF
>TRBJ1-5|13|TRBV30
CAWSVTSNQPQHF
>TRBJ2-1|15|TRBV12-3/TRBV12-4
CASSLPGRWYNEQFF
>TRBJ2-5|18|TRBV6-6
CASSYASGGQGVQETQYF
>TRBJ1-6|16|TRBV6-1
CASSEAYQVYNSPLHF
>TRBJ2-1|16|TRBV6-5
CASISRTSGGTNEQFF
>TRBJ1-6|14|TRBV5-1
CASSLEGQLSPLHF
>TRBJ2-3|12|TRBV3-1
CASSHGTSYPYF
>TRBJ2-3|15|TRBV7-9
CASSLVTHSTDTQYF
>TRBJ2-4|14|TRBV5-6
CASSWGGAKNIQYF
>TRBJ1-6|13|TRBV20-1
CSARGQGNSPLHF
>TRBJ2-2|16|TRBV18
CASSLLTGTNTGELFF
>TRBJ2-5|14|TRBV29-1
CSVRQRGHQETQYF
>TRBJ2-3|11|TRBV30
CASLDRDTQYF
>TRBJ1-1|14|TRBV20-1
CSARGSDVNTEAFF
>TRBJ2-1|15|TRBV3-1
CASSQAGSSYNEQFF
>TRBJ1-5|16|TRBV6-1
CASSGNLGTGSQPQHF